Described below is a single T cell receptor beta chain sequence and its context. The antigen remains undetermined. The data are from a study of spatial heterogeneity in lung cancer. General study results and limits: Tumor mutation counts were tracked by expanded intratumoral alpha and beta TCR counts.

V dropped 1 base and J dropped 1; count of bases not matched to a gene: 12. The CDR3 extends over 20 amino acids. Germline-derived CDR1 and CDR2 are LNHNV and YYDKDF (reference sequence). Time point denoted: sample taken at primary tumor resection. There were 72 donors, all of them untreated patients with early-stage non-small cell lung cancer. No cells were sorted before sequencing. The whole RNA sequenced was extracted from tumor, nontumor lung or frozen PBMC. Using its own MiXCR run on the 5' RACE reads, TCRdb lists one record per CDR3 protein. The sample includes some 16,000 distinct CDR3 sequences, under 7.5% of them seen just once.

This chain connects TRBV15 to TRBJ2-4; TRBD2 matches 11 bases. This receptor was identified in a female donor with early-stage non-small cell lung cancer. This material consisted of lung tumor tissue, taken at surgery. The CDR3 DNA reads as TGTGCCACCAGCAGAGCAACTAGCGGGGGCCTCACCACCGCCAAAAACATTCAGTACTTC. It encodes CATSRATSGGLTTAKNIQYF.